This T cell receptor beta chain was sequenced in a study of siplizumab effects on memory and regulatory T cells. Findings of the study overall: An assignable phenotype, naive or memory, was missing from roughly 86-96% of proliferating CD4+ or CD8+ clones. Siplizumab brought about a significant reduction in alloreactive sequences traceable to unstimulated CD4+ memory cells. Both greater diversity than memory cells and a major contribution to the alloresponse seemed to characterize naive T cells. Researchers could map only a minor fraction of alloreactive clones to unstimulated subsets.

TCRdb's copy holds only in-frame clones and misses some; the assay was immunoSEQ multiplex PCR. The sample comprises about 110,000 clones, about nine tenths of which are singletons, and approximately 1.2% rests with the top ten. The CDR3 is 12 amino acids. Germline assignment: CDR1 SGHTA and CDR2 FQGNSA. V was trimmed by 8 bases and J by 1 base, leaving 7 bases between them. This clone was found once. The antigen remains unidentified. Sequencing input: CD4+ T cells sorted from blood. The rearrangement uses TRBV7-2 and TRBJ2-3, with D tentatively TRBD1 (6 bases). The origin of this receptor is a human donor in good health. Here the CDR3 DNA reads TGTGCCAGCGCAGGGGGCACAGATACGCAGTATTTT. It specifies CASAGGTDTQYF. The whole variable domain, filled in from reference TRBV7-2 and TRBJ2-3, reads GAGVSQSPSNKVTEKGKDVELRCDPISGHTALYWYRQSLGQGLEFLIYFQGNSAPDKSGLPSDRFSAERTGGSVSTLTIQRTQQEDSAVYLCASAGGTDTQYFGPGTRLTVL.